A selection of T cell receptor beta chains follows, all from one sample in a study of shared clonotypes between healthy human individuals. Repertoires were generated with immunoSEQ multiplex PCR, while TCRdb's copy carries only in-frame clones and drops some. The sample holds about 480,000 clones; about four fifths are singletons and the top ten take approximately 12%. The sequencing sample was made of PBMCs. The receptor set was obtained from a middle-aged woman in good health. Some clones in this sample may be carry-over from other donors' samples. CDR3s include the opening cysteine and the closing phenylalanine or tryptophan. A D gene is named only where the DNA matches it firmly. Clone sizes are given selectively: once, few, many, or a class where the clone is expanded.

TRBD2 | TRBV2 | - | CASSPGTSGREQFF
TRBD2 | TRBV7-6 | - | CASSFIAGGPTDTQYF
- | TRBV6-1 | - | CASSEAGGQNYNEQFF
- | TRBV7-6 | - | CASSLAGGEWQETQYF
- | TRBV7-9 | - | CASSLVGSSGNTIYF
TRBD1 | TRBV6-6 | many | CASSYWGQTNEQFF
- | TRBV5-1 | - | CASSLEGSDEKLFF
- | TRBV18 | - | CASSTAGSHSSYEQYF
- | TRBV19 | - | CASSPPGGGGTDTQYF
- | TRBV28 | - | CASSLPVATNEKLFF
- | TRBV19 | - | CASVSVMIAGQPQHF
TRBD1 | TRBV7-8 | - | CASSLAGTGDREQYF
- | TRBV9 | - | CASSGPAGTTNEKLFF
- | TRBV18 | - | CASSGETNTGELFF
- | TRBV4-2 | - | CASSLRGPEAFF
- | TRBV6-5 | - | CASSYGGSSSGNTIYF
- | TRBV12-2 | - | CASRLTPKGSYEQYF
- | TRBV4-1 | once | CASSLSGSNQPQHF
- | TRBV6-5 | - | CASGRGYEQYF
- | TRBV2 | - | CASSEDSFYGYTF
- | TRBV7-9 | - | CASSPSPTAASTEAFF
- | TRBV29-1 | - | CSVDGGRNYGYTF
- | TRBV4-1 | - | CASSTGYEQYF
TRBD2 | TRBV28 | - | CASSFLNLAAEQYF
- | TRBV28 | - | CASSPFVRAVEKLFF
TRBD1 | TRBV6-1 | - | CASSAGQIYGYTF
TRBD2 | TRBV2 | few | CASRGGEPSGANVLTF
TRBD1 | TRBV5-1 | - | CASRPGTGNTGELFF
- | TRBV4-2 | - | CASSQVGRLDYGYTF
TRBD1 | TRBV30 | - | CAQDRGNTGELFF
- | TRBV7-9 | once | CASSDGGPIFSGYTF
TRBD2 | TRBV7-9 | once | CASSLGLAEGTGELFF
TRBD1 | TRBV27 | - | CASAGQASGNTIYF
TRBD1 | TRBV13 | - | CASLRTGGITGELFF
- | TRBV7-2 | - | CASSRDRMGMNTEAFF
- | TRBV6-5 | - | CASRTGRISYEQYF
- | TRBV9 | few | CASSVGPTGELFF
- | TRBV5-6 | once | CASSRDNTGELFF
TRBD2 | TRBV6-1 | - | CASTRTSGGSYEQYF
- | TRBV6-1 | - | CASSEALGIRDYYGYTF
- | TRBV5-3 | - | CARSIQGSSYNEQFF
- | TRBV11-2 | - | CASSLDPAVGELFF